Reported below is one T cell receptor beta chain. Per the germline V gene, CDR1 is MNHEY and CDR2 is SMNVEV (reference sequence). The CDR3 spans 15 residues. J lost 7 bases, V lost 6 bases, and 12 bases had no gene match. These data come from a study of blood T cell repertoires in COVID-19. Study context: Researchers got acute and convalescent COVID-19 samples from the United States, Italy and Spain. From T cells, B-cell-depleted T cells, or PBMCs came the material, which was cDNA or gDNA.

Original data processing: Scientists estimated how many nucleated cells there were by amplifying reference gene primers. Clones were read by immunoSEQ multiplex PCR, and TCRdb kept only the in-frame ones, dropping some. Clonal size and the V and J genes are those of that table, whereas D and trimming came from the DNA. The sample has about 110,000 clones; about 84% are singletons. The receptor comes from a woman aged 60 to 75 with acute or convalescent COVID-19. The V gene is TRBV27, the J gene TRBJ2-1, with 7 bases that match TRBD2. Sequencing input: peripheral blood. This CDR3 reads CASSFGRSLRNEQFF. The CDR3 DNA follows: TGTGCCAGCAGCTTCGGGAGGTCCTTAAGGAATGAGCAGTTCTTC.